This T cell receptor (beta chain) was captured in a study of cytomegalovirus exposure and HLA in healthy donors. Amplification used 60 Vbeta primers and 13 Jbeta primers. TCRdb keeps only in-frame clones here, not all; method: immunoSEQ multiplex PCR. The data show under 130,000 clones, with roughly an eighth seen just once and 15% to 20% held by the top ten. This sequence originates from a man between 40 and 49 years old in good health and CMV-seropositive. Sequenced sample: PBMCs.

This CDR3 is CASSSQGYQQFF. The CDR3 nucleotides read TGTGCCAGCAGCTCGCAGGGATATCAGCAGTTCTTC. The V call is TRBV7-9, the J call TRBJ2-1, with D perhaps matching TRBD1 (5 bases). Per the germline V gene, CDR1 is SEHNR and CDR2 is FQNEAQ (reference sequence). V was clipped by 4 bases and J by 11 bases, with 12 bases between them. The CDR3 totals 12 residues.